This passage covers 7 T cell receptor beta chains from one sample sequenced in a study of blood T cell repertoires in COVID-19. Profiled with immunoSEQ multiplex PCR; TCRdb holds only in-frame clones, not every one. This table has 250,000 to 300,000 clones, around 87% appearing once. The specimen was peripheral blood. The receptors originated from a man aged 18 to 29 with active or convalescent COVID-19.

A remark on this clone: The same CDR3 arises from other DNA sequences in this sample as well. The chain uses TRBV6-5 and TRBJ1-5, with 7 positions matching TRBD1. The trim removed 7 bases at V and 4 bases at J, leaving 1 base unmatched. From germline, CDR1 is MNHEY and CDR2 SVGAGI. The CDR3 is 12 residues long. The CDR3 loop reads CASKGANQPQHF. In DNA form, the CDR3 reads TGTGCCAGCAAGGGGGCAAATCAGCCCCAGCATTTT.

The CDR3 protein is CASRDQGTNSPLHF. In nucleotides, the CDR3 is TGTGCCAGTAGGGACCAGGGGACCAATTCACCCCTCCACTTT. The genes are TRBV19 and TRBJ1-6, with D perhaps matching TRBD1 (6 bases). In germline, CDR1 is LNHDA, CDR2 SQIVND (reference sequence). The length of the CDR3 is 14 residues. The V gene lost 6 bases and the J gene lost 7 bases, with 13 bases spanning the gap.

V gene TRBV28 combines with J gene TRBJ1-1; no definite D call. The CDR3 has 14 amino acids. Germline CDR1 MDHEN, CDR2 SYDVKM. Trimming left V 4 bases short and J 3 bases short, with 12 bases between. The CDR3 is CASSSRVSYTEAFF. The CDR3 DNA reads as TGTGCCAGCAGTTCTCGAGTATCCTACACTGAAGCTTTCTTT.

V usage is TRBV6-1 and J usage is TRBJ1-1; TRBD1 might be the D (6 bases). There are 16 residues in the CDR3. Looked up from germline, CDR1 is MNHNS and CDR2 is SASEGT. The V end was cut by 0 bases, the J end by 2 bases, with 13 bases between. CDR3 amino acids: CASSEAPVRGNTEAFF. CDR3 in DNA: TGTGCCAGCAGTGAAGCGCCAGTCAGGGGCAACACTGAAGCTTTCTTT.

The V gene is TRBV3-1 (or the pseudogene TRBV3-2), the J gene TRBJ1-2; D call uncertain. The CDR3 has 14 residues. V was clipped by 4 bases and J by 4 bases, with 13 bases between them. The germline gives CDR1 LGHDT, CDR2 YNNKEL (reference sequence). CDR3 protein: CASSLAGMGYGYTF. DNA for the CDR3: TGTGCCAGCAGCCTAGCCGGGATGGGCTATGGCTACACCTTC.

The chain couples TRBV28 to TRBJ1-1; a possible D gene is TRBD1 (5 bases). The CDR3 totals 16 residues. Trimming left V 7 bases short and J 12 bases short, with 30 bases between. From germline, CDR1 is MDHEN and CDR2 SYDVKM. CDR3 sequence (DNA): TGTGCCAGCAAACTACGTTATATACGGGGGGTTAAGGAAACTTTCTTT. Translation: CASKLRYIRGVKETFF.

The chain is built from TRBV27 and TRBJ2-7, with 8 bases matching TRBD2. This CDR3 comprises 15 residues. In germline, CDR1 is MNHEY, CDR2 SMNVEV (reference sequence). The trim removed 6 bases at V and 0 bases at J, leaving 7 bases unmatched. CDR3 sequence: CASRQLADFSYEQYF. For the CDR3, the DNA is TGTGCCAGCAGGCAACTAGCGGATTTCTCCTACGAGCAGTACTTC.